Below, 9 T cell receptor beta chains from the same sample are listed, as sequenced in a study of blood T cell repertoires in COVID-19. Only in-frame clones appear in the TCRdb table, and some are missing; sequencing was by immunoSEQ multiplex PCR. The data hold a few hundred thousand clones, with around nine tenths observed a single time. The specimen sequenced was PBMCs or T cells enriched from blood (not recorded which). These receptors all stem from a young woman who had been exposed to COVID-19.

V gene TRBV27 combines with J gene TRBJ2-1, with 9 bases that match TRBD1. CDR1 MNHEY and CDR2 SMNVEV come from the germline V gene (reference sequence). The V segment lost 2 bases and the J segment 6 bases; nucleotides outside the gene matches: 11. The CDR3 length is 17 residues. The CDR3 loop reads CASSLRPAGTGLNEQFF. For the CDR3, the DNA is TGTGCCAGCAGTTTAAGGCCCGCCGGGACAGGGCTCAATGAGCAGTTCTTC.

This chain joins TRBV6-2 or TRBV6-3 and TRBJ1-4; possibly TRBD1 for D (6 bases). Deletions cut 5 bases from V and 5 bases from J, with 12 bases between. The CDR3 contains 14 residues. Germline V gene sequence: CDR1 MNHEY, CDR2 SVGEGT. The CDR3 loop is CASSNRDLNEKLFF. The CDR3 nucleotides read TGTGCCAGCAGTAACAGGGATTTGAATGAAAAACTGTTTTTT.

This rearrangement joins TRBV3-1 (or the pseudogene TRBV3-2) to TRBJ2-1; 8 bases match TRBD1. There are 16 residues in the CDR3. V lost 5 bases to trimming and J lost 3 bases; unmatched junction nucleotides: 9. Germline V gives CDR1 LGHDT, CDR2 YNNKEL (reference sequence). The DNA for the CDR3 is TGTGCCAGCAGCAGATCGACAGGGGTCAACTACAATGAGCAGTTCTTC. Translation gives CASSRSTGVNYNEQFF.

This clone was seen more than once but under ten times. The CDR3 bases are TGTGCCAGCAGGTCGAGGGGGACGGATGAAAAACTGTTTTTT. Its protein is CASRSRGTDEKLFF. The rearrangement uses TRBV27 and TRBJ1-4; a weak D match, TRBD1 (6 bases). From germline, CDR1 is MNHEY and CDR2 SMNVEV (reference sequence). The CDR3 loop spans 14 amino acids. The V and J ends lost 6 bases and 6 bases respectively, with 14 bases between them.

The chain recombines TRBV28 with TRBJ1-3, with D unresolved. V lost 4 bases and J lost 3, with 13 bases in between. There are 15 residues in the CDR3. The germline V gene has CDR1 MDHEN and CDR2 SYDVKM. The CDR3, as DNA: TGTGCCAGCAGTTCCCACAGAAGCGGTGGAAACACCATATATTTT. It specifies CASSSHRSGGNTIYF.

The gene calls are TRBV24-1 and TRBJ2-2, with 9 positions matching TRBD1. Germline CDR1 is KGHDR and CDR2 is SFDVKD. Trimming cost V 4 bases and J 3 bases; bases outside gene matches: 2. This CDR3 is built from 15 residues. The CDR3 is CATSDGQGYTGELFF. The CDR3 nucleotides are TGTGCCACCAGTGACGGACAGGGGTACACCGGGGAGCTGTTTTTT.

V gene TRBV6-1 combines with J gene TRBJ2-5, with TRBD2 matching over 9 bases. From germline, CDR1 is MNHNS and CDR2 SASEGT. The CDR3 runs 15 residues. The J segment lost 4 bases and the V segment lost 1 base, leaving 4 bases of the junction unmatched. CDR3 sequence: CASSEGAGGGETQYF. In nucleotides, the CDR3 is TGTGCCAGCAGTGAAGGGGCGGGAGGGGGAGAGACCCAGTACTTC.

The V and J genes are TRBV6-1 and TRBJ2-1; D is undetermined. Trimming shortened V by 2 bases and J by 2 bases, and 13 bases separated the two germline ends. There are 16 residues in the CDR3. Germline assignment: CDR1 MNHNS and CDR2 SASEGT. CDR3 nucleotides: TGTGCCAGCAGTGAATCCAGGTTGCCCCCCTACAATGAGCAGTTCTTC. Translated: CASSESRLPPYNEQFF.

The V and J genes are TRBV2 and TRBJ2-1; 11 nucleotides agree with TRBD1. This CDR3 has 14 amino acids. V lost 4 bases, J lost 8 bases, and 4 bases stayed unmatched. Germline-derived CDR1 and CDR2 are SNHLY and FYNNEI. For the CDR3, the DNA is TGTGCCAGCAGTGTGCCGGGACAGGGGGATGAGCAGTTCTTC. This gives the protein CASSVPGQGDEQFF.